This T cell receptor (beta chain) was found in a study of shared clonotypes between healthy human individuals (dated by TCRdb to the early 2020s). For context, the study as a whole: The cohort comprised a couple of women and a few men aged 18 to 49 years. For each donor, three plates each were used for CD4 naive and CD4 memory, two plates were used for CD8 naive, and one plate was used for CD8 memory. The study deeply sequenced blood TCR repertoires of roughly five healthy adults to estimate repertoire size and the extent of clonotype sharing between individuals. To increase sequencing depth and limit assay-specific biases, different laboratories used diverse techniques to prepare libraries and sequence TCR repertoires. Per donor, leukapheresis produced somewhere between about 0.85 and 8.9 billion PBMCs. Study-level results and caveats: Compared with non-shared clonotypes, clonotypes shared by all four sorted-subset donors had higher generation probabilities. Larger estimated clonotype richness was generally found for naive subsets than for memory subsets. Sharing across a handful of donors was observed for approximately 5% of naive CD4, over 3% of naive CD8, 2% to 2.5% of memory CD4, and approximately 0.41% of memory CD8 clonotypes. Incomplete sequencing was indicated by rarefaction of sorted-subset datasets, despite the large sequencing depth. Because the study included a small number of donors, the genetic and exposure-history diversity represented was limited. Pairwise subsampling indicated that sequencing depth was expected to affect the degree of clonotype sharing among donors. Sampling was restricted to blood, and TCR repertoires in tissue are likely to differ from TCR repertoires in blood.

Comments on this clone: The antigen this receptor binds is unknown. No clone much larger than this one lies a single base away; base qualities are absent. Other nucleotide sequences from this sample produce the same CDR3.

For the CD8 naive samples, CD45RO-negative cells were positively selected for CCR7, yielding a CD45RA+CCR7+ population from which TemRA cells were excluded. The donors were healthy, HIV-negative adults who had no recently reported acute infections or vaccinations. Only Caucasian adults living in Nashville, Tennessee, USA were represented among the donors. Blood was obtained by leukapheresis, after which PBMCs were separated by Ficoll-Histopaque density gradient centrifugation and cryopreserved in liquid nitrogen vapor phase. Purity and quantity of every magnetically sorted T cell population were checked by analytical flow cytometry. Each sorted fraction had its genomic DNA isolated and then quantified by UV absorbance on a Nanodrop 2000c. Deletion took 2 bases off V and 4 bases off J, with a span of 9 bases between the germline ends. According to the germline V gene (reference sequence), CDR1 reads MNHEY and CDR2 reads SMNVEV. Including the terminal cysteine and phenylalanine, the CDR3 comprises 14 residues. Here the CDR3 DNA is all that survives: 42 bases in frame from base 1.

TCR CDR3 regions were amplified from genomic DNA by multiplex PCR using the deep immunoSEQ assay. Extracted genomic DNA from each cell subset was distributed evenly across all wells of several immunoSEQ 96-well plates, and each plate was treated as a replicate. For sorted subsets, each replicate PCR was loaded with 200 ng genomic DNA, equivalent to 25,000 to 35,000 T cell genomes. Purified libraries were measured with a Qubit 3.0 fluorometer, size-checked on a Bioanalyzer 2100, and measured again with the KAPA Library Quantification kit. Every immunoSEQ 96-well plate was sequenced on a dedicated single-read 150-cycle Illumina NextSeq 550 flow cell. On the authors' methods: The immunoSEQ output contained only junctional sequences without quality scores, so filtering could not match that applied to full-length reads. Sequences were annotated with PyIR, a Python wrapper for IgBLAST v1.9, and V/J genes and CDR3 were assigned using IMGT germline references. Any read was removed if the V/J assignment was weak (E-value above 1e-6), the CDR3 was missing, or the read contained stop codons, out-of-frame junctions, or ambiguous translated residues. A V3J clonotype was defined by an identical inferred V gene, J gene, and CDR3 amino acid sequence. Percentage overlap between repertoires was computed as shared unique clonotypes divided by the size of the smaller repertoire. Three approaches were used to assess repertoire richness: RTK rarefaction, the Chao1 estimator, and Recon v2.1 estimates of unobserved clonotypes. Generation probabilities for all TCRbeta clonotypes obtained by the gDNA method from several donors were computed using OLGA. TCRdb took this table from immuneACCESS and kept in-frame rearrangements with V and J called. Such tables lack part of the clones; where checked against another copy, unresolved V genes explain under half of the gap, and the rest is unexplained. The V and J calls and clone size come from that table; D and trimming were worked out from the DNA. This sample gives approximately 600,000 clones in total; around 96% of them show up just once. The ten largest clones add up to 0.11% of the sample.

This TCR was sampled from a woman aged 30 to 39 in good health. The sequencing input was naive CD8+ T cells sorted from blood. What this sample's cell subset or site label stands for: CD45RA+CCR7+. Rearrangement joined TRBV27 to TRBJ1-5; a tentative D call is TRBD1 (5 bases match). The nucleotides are TGTGCCAGCAGTTTAAGGGGATTTAATCAGCCCCAGCATTTT. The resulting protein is CASSLRGFNQPQHF.